Shown below are 24 T cell receptor beta chains from a single sample sequenced in a study of blood T cell repertoires in COVID-19. Sequenced by immunoSEQ multiplex PCR; TCRdb stores in-frame clones only, minus some. The sample lists 400,000 to 550,000 clones; 80% to 90% were seen once. Sequenced input: peripheral blood. All receptors come from a woman in her 30s with acute or convalescent COVID-19.

CDR3 bases: TGTGCCAGCAGCCAGTTAACAGGGTATCCCGGGGAGCTGTTTTTT. It codes for CASSQLTGYPGELFF. The genes are TRBV3-1 (or the pseudogene TRBV3-2) and TRBJ2-2, with a tentative D call TRBD1 (6 bases). CDR3 length: 15 residues. CDR1 is LGHDT and CDR2 is YNNKEL in the germline V gene (reference sequence). V was pared by 3 bases and J by 6 bases, with 14 bases between.

This clone was found a few times. The chain joins TRBV7-9 to TRBJ2-7, with TRBD1 identical over 9 bases. The V and J ends lost 4 bases and 1 base, in that order; junction bases with no gene match: 5. This CDR3 is built from 15 residues. Germline values: CDR1 SEHNR, CDR2 FQNEAQ (reference sequence). This CDR3 is CASSSSTGGSYEQYF. DNA for the CDR3: TGTGCCAGCAGCTCATCGACAGGGGGTTCCTACGAGCAGTACTTC.

J is TRBJ1-2 and V is TRBV28; D call uncertain. Germline values: CDR1 MDHEN, CDR2 SYDVKM. V was clipped by 3 bases and J by 6 bases, with 11 bases between them. The CDR3 is 13 residues long. The CDR3 is CASSFNRVNGYTF. CDR3 DNA: TGTGCCAGCAGTTTTAACCGGGTTAATGGCTACACCTTC.

This chain links TRBV10-3 with TRBJ2-3; D not certain. Germline-derived CDR1 and CDR2 are ENHRY and SYGVKD. V shed 10 bases and J shed 1 base, with 9 bases lying between them. The CDR3 covers 12 residues. The DNA for the CDR3 is TGTGCCACGCAGACTGGCACAGATACGCAGTATTTT. Residues: CATQTGTDTQYF.

V and J are TRBV14 and TRBJ2-3; the D gene is possibly TRBD2 (5 bases). This CDR3 has 14 residues. Per germline, CDR1 SGHDN and CDR2 FVKESK. Between the trimmed V and J ends, which lost 3 bases and 5 bases, there was a span of 12 bases. The CDR3 spells CASSQIGEQDTQYF. In DNA, the CDR3 is TGTGCCAGCAGCCAGATCGGGGAACAAGATACGCAGTATTTT.

This sequence joins TRBV12-3 or TRBV12-4 and TRBJ1-1; maybe TRBD1 (6 bases). The CDR3 extends over 13 amino acids. Between the trimmed V and J ends, which lost 8 bases and 5 bases, there was a span of 15 bases. CDR3 in DNA: TGTGCCAGCCGAGGGGGTTTAGGAACTGAAGCTTTCTTT. Its translation: CASRGGLGTEAFF.

The genes are TRBV12-3 or TRBV12-4 and TRBJ2-1; 12 nucleotides align to TRBD2. The junction had 5 bases not matched to a gene; V was cut back by 9 bases and J by 8 bases. The CDR3 loop spans 13 amino acids. The CDR3 nucleotides read TGTGCCAGGCGGACTAGCGGGGCGGATGAGCAGTTCTTC. The encoded protein is CARRTSGADEQFF.

The chain links TRBV3-1 (or the pseudogene TRBV3-2) to TRBJ1-2, with 8 bases identical to TRBD1. CDR3 length: 14 residues. Germline lookup yields CDR1 LGHDT and CDR2 YNNKEL (reference sequence). V was pared by 6 bases and J by 5 bases, with 8 bases of the junction left unmatched. This CDR3 is CASSPGQGIYGYTF. In DNA, the CDR3 is TGTGCCAGCAGTCCCGGACAGGGTATATATGGCTACACCTTC.

This clone showed up just a few times. The chain is built from TRBV25-1 and TRBJ2-5; 7 bases are shared with TRBD1. The ends lost 5 bases at V and 4 bases at J; junction bases unmatched: 10. Germline-derived CDR1 and CDR2 are MGHDK and SYGVNS. The CDR3 has 15 residues. This CDR3 is CASSTPRQGVETQYF. CDR3 in DNA: TGTGCCAGCAGTACCCCCCGGCAGGGGGTAGAGACCCAGTACTTC.

The rearrangement uses TRBV20-1 and TRBJ1-5, with 7 bases matching TRBD1. Looked up from germline, CDR1 is DFQATT and CDR2 is SNEGSKA (reference sequence). The V segment lost 3 bases and the J segment 0 bases; nucleotides outside the gene matches: 14. The CDR3 totals 18 residues. This chain's CDR3 is CSASAPPGQIHSNQPQHF. DNA of the CDR3: TGCAGTGCTAGTGCCCCCCCGGGACAGATACATAGCAATCAGCCCCAGCATTTT.

Details on this clone: The identical CDR3 is also encoded by other nucleotide sequences in the sample. This sequence joins TRBV19 and TRBJ1-1, with D possibly TRBD1 on 6 matching bases. Germline CDR1 is LNHDA and CDR2 is SQIVND (reference sequence). The CDR3 consists of 15 residues. The germline V and J ends were trimmed by 3 bases and 4 bases, with 15 bases remaining between them. The DNA for the CDR3 is TGTGCCAGTAGTATTATGGCAGGGGTTTTCACTGAAGCTTTCTTT. Translating it yields CASSIMAGVFTEAFF. The full variable domain, completed using reference TRBV19 and TRBJ1-1, is DGGITQSPKYLFRKEGQNVTLSCEQNLNHDAMYWYRQDPGQGLRLIYYSQIVNDFQKGDIAEGYSVSREKKESFPLTVTSAQKNPTAFYLCASSIMAGVFTEAFFGQGTRLTVV.

The V call is TRBV7-3, the J call TRBJ1-6; D is ambiguous. Looked up from germline, CDR1 is SGHTA and CDR2 is FQGTGA. The CDR3 totals 16 residues. V was cut by 2 bases and J by 9 bases, with 17 bases left in between. The CDR3 bases are TGTGCCAGCAGCTTAGCTGGTCCCAGAAGTGGTTCACCCCTCCACTTT. Amino acids: CASSLAGPRSGSPLHF.

The genes are TRBV28 and TRBJ2-7; D might be TRBD1 (6 bases). The CDR3 extends over 15 amino acids. V was cut by 3 bases and J by 1 base, with 13 bases left in between. From germline, CDR1 is MDHEN and CDR2 SYDVKM. CDR3 sequence reads: CASSFMGAQSYEQYF. The CDR3 bases are TGTGCCAGCAGTTTTATGGGGGCTCAATCCTACGAGCAGTACTTC.

The chain is built from TRBV28 and TRBJ1-2, with D uncertain. The CDR3 spans 14 residues. Deletions cut 4 bases from V and 8 bases from J, with 17 bases between. Germline V CDR1 and CDR2: MDHEN, SYDVKM. CDR3 bases: TGTGCCAGCAGTTCTGCTGGGCAGTTCAAGGGCTACACCTTC. As protein: CASSSAGQFKGYTF.

The chain couples TRBV7-3 to TRBJ1-6; D unclear. Germline CDR1 is SGHTA and CDR2 is FQGTGA. Trimming shortened V by 3 bases and J by 7 bases, and 7 bases separated the two germline ends. The CDR3 runs 13 residues. The CDR3 coding sequence is TGTGCCAGCAGCTTGGCCGGGAATTCACCCCTCCACTTT. Its translation is CASSLAGNSPLHF.

The chain uses TRBV2 and TRBJ2-5, with D possibly matching TRBD1 (6 bases). The V end lost 4 bases, the J end lost 6 bases, and 12 bases lay between the germline ends. Germline-derived CDR1 and CDR2 are SNHLY and FYNNEI. The CDR3 is 13 amino acids. CDR3 nucleotides: TGTGCCAGCAGTGTGGACAGAATCCAGACCCAGTACTTC. Translation: CASSVDRIQTQYF.

The genes are TRBV3-1 (or the pseudogene TRBV3-2) and TRBJ2-5, with 10 nucleotides matching TRBD1. The germline CDR1 and CDR2 sequences are LGHDT and YNNKEL (reference sequence). J lost 3 bases, V lost 2 bases, and 3 bases had no gene match. CDR3 length equals 15 residues. The CDR3 coding sequence is TGTGCCAGCAGCCAAAGGGACAGGGGAAAAGAGACCCAGTACTTC. Its translation is CASSQRDRGKETQYF.

This CDR3 is CATSDPGGSPLSEQFF. Here the CDR3 DNA reads TGTGCCACCAGTGATCCGGGAGGCTCTCCGCTTAGTGAGCAGTTCTTC. The V and J genes are TRBV24-1 and TRBJ2-1, with TRBD2 matching over 7 bases. In germline, CDR1 is KGHDR, CDR2 SFDVKD. CDR3 size: 16 residues. After removal of 3 bases from V and 9 bases from J, the junction contained 13 bases not matched to a gene.

CDR3 region: CASRPTEQETQYF. The CDR3 coding sequence is TGTGCCAGCAGGCCGACAGAGCAAGAGACCCAGTACTTC. The chain has TRBV12-3 or TRBV12-4 and TRBJ2-5; possible D gene TRBD1, 5 bases. CDR3 length equals 13 residues. Trimming left V 6 bases short and J 2 bases short, with 10 bases between.

The chain couples TRBV14 to TRBJ2-5; 7 bases align to TRBD1. Germline assignment: CDR1 SGHDN and CDR2 FVKESK. This CDR3 region has 16 residues. V was pared by 2 bases and J by 3 bases, with 9 bases of the junction left unmatched. CDR3 sequence reads: CASSQRRPGGEETQYF. CDR3 DNA sequence: TGTGCCAGCAGCCAAAGACGTCCAGGGGGAGAAGAGACCCAGTACTTC. Together with reference TRBV14 and TRBJ2-5, the CDR3 gives the full variable domain: EAGVTQFPSHSVIEKGQTVTLRCDPISGHDNLYWYRRVMGKEIKFLLHFVKESKQDESGMPNNRFLAERTGGTYSTLKVQPAELEDSGVYFCASSQRRPGGEETQYFGPGTRLLVL.

CDR3 nucleotides: TGTGCCAGCAGTTTACCCAGAGGCATAGGTCGGGGGGCCTACGAGCAGTACTTC. It yields the protein CASSLPRGIGRGAYEQYF. The rearrangement joins TRBV28 to TRBJ2-7, with TRBD2 matching over 7 bases. With 2 bases clipped from V and 2 bases from J, the junction kept 15 bases outside the gene matches. Germline CDR1 and CDR2: MDHEN and SYDVKM. The CDR3 spans 18 residues. Supplemented by reference TRBV28 and TRBJ2-7, the full variable domain reads DVKVTQSSRYLVKRTGEKVFLECVQDMDHENMFWYRQDPGLGLRLIYFSYDVKMKEKGDIPEGYSVSREKKERFSLILESASTNQTSMYLCASSLPRGIGRGAYEQYFGPGTRLTVT.

The rearrangement uses TRBV2 and TRBJ1-6; D gene uncertain. The germline gives CDR1 SNHLY, CDR2 FYNNEI. Trimming stripped 4 bases from V and 8 bases from J, with 12 bases between. CDR3 length: 14 amino acids. The chain's CDR3 is CASSGKAVDSPLHF. CDR3 coding DNA: TGTGCCAGCAGTGGAAAGGCGGTGGATTCACCCCTCCACTTT.

The chain is built from TRBV5-1 and TRBJ2-2; possible D gene TRBD1, 5 bases. Trimming left V 4 bases short and J 1 base short, with 8 bases between. The CDR3 has 14 amino acids. The germline V gene encodes CDR1 SGHRS and CDR2 YFSETQ. The CDR3 DNA follows: TGCGCCAGCAGCCCGCAGGGGAACACCGGGGAGCTGTTTTTT. Translating it yields CASSPQGNTGELFF. The full variable domain, completed using reference TRBV5-1 and TRBJ2-2, is KAGVTQTPRYLIKTRGQQVTLSCSPISGHRSVSWYQQTPGQGLQFLFEYFSETQRNKGNFPGRFSGRQFSNSRSEMNVSTLELGDSALYLCASSPQGNTGELFFGEGSRLTVL.

The chain couples TRBV24-1 to TRBJ2-1, with 9 bases matching TRBD2. The CDR3 length is 15 residues. V lost 5 bases and J lost 7; bases outside the gene matches: 8. Germline V gene sequence: CDR1 KGHDR, CDR2 SFDVKD. The CDR3 DNA follows: TGTGCCACCAGTGCTAGCGGGGTAAAGGGGAATGAGCAGTTCTTC. It yields the protein CATSASGVKGNEQFF.